This TCR beta chain was observed in a study of cytomegalovirus exposure and HLA in healthy donors. Overall study results and limits: A later analysis linked fewer than 20,000 TCR beta sequences to HLA alleles at 0.05 false discovery rate.

CDR1 and CDR2 from the germline V gene are SGHTA and FQGNSA. The CDR3 is made up of 14 amino acids. V was shortened by 5 bases and J by 4 bases, with 15 bases between the two germline ends. A multiplex PCR was run with 60 Vbeta primers and 13 Jbeta primers. Profiled with immunoSEQ multiplex PCR; TCRdb holds only in-frame clones, not every one. In the table there are about 94,000 clones, 6% to 9% of which are singletons. With respect to this clone: What it binds is unknown.

The sequenced sample was PBMCs. The receptor was derived from a man between 45 and 60 years old in good health and CMV-seronegative. The chain carries TRBV7-2 and TRBJ2-7; D call uncertain. The CDR3 DNA reads as TGTGCCAGCAGCCTCTGGGCAGATTTTTACGAGCAGTACTTC. This gives the protein CASSLWADFYEQYF.